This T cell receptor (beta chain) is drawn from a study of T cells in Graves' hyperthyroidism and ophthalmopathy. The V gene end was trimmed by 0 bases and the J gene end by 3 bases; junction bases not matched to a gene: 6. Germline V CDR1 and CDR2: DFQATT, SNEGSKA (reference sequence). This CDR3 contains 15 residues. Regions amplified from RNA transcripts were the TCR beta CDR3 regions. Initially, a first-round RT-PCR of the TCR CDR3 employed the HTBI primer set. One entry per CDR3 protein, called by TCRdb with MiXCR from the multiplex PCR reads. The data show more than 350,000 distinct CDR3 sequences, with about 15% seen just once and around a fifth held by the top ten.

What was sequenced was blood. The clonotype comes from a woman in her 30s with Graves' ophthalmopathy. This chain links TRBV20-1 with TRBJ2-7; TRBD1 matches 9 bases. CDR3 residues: CSARDRQGVNYEQYF. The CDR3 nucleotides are TGCAGTGCTAGAGATCGACAGGGGGTGAACTACGAGCAGTACTTC.